This paragraph reports one TCR beta chain. Its antigen is as yet unknown. The entry originates in a study of response to subunit inactivated influenza vaccine. Study results and caveats: It was suggested by the authors that few new T cells are recruited by each seasonal influenza vaccination.

In TCRdb, the RT-PCR reads were re-called with MiXCR into one record per CDR3 protein. The sample holds approximately 230,000 distinct CDR3 sequences, more than 10% seen once. This CDR3 is built from 15 residues. Germline V gives CDR1 SGHDN, CDR2 FVKESK. The germline V and J ends were trimmed by 1 base and 2 bases, with 11 bases remaining between them. The sequence was collected from a man aged 50 or older who received an inactivated influenza vaccine. This material consisted of non-naive T cells sorted from PBMCs, taken about 14 days before vaccination. J is TRBJ2-5 and V is TRBV14; D possibly corresponds to TRBD2 (5 bases). The CDR3 bases are TGTGCCAGCAGCCAAGTAGGGAGTATTCAAGAGACCCAGTACTTC. It is translated as CASSQVGSIQETQYF.